This TCR beta chain was sequenced during a study of T cell responses to AZD1222 COVID-19 vaccine. Findings and limits, study-wide: Donor demographics were predominantly white British with a female majority; clonal diversity may be underestimated.

Points on this clone: Antigen: not known.

The protocol was immunoSEQ multiplex PCR, while the TCRdb copy is restricted to in-frame clones and leaves out a portion. The table includes about 130,000 clones, approximately 95% detected once. Second-dose intervals of approximately 4 or approximately 12 weeks were pooled. V shed 7 bases and J 4 bases; nucleotides not matched to a gene: 9. Germline CDR1 is LGHDT and CDR2 is YNNKEL (reference sequence). The CDR3 runs 14 residues. This sequence originates from an adult who received the AZD1222 COVID-19 vaccine. The rearrangement joins TRBV3-1 (or the pseudogene TRBV3-2) to TRBJ1-1, with 7 bases matching TRBD1. This material consisted of peripheral blood, taken 28 days after the second AZD1222 dose. CDR3 sequence reads: CASTLDRAGTEAFF. CDR3 DNA: TGTGCCAGCACGCTCGACAGGGCGGGCACTGAAGCTTTCTTT.